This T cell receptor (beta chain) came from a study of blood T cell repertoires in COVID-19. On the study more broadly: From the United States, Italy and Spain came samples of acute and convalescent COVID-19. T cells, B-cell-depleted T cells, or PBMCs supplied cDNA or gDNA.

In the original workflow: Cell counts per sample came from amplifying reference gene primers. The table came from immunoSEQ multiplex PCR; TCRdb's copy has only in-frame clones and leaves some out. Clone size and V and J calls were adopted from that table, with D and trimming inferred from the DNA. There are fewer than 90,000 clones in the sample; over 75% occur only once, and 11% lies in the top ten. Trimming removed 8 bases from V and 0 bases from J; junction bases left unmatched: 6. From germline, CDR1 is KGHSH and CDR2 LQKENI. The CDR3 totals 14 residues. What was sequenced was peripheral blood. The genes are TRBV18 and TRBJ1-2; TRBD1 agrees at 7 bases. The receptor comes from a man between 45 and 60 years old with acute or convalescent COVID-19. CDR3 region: CASTDRATNYGYTF. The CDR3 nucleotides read TGTGCCAGCACAGACAGGGCCACTAACTATGGCTACACCTTC.